This T cell receptor beta chain was captured by sequencing in a study of shared clonotypes between healthy human individuals. Germline CDR1 is SGHNT and CDR2 is YENEEA. This CDR3 region has 16 residues. The V segment lost 5 bases and the J segment 6 bases; nucleotides outside the gene matches: 9. In the authors' workflow: Junction-only sequences produced by ImmunoSEQ had no quality scores, so filtering differed. Data came from immunoSEQ multiplex PCR; TCRdb stores just in-frame clones and leaves some out. The V and J calls and clone size come from that table; D and trimming were worked out from the DNA. The table has about 820,000 clones, 92% seen once. Naive CD8 populations comprised CD45RO-negative cells positively selected for CCR7, excluding terminally differentiated effector memory CD45RA+ cells. Concerning this clone itself: The antigen is unknown.

Study-level results: Read depth was anticipated to influence clonotype sharing among donors. Several donors held approximately 4.5% of naive CD4 clonotypes in common.

The TCR comes from a man between 25 and 39 years old in good health. Sequenced: naive CD8+ T cells sorted from blood. The chain combines TRBV11-3 with TRBJ2-1; TRBD2 matches at 11 bases. The CDR3 nucleotides are TGTGCCAGCAGCCGGTTAGCGGGAGGGCCAGGCAATGAGCAGTTCTTC. This sequence encodes CASSRLAGGPGNEQFF.